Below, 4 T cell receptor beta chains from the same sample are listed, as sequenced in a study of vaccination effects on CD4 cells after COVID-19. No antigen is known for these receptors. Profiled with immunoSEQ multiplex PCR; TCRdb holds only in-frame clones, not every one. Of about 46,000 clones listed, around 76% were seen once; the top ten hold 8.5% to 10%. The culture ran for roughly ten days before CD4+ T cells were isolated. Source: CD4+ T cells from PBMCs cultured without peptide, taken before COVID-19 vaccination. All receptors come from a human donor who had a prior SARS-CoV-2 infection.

The CDR3 DNA sequence: TGCGCCAGCAGCCAAGGTGGAGGGGGAGGATACGAGCAGTACTTC. This sequence encodes CASSQGGGGGYEQYF. J is TRBJ2-7 and V is TRBV4-1; either TRBD1 or TRBD2 may supply D (6 bases each). Trimming cost V 1 base and J 4 bases, with 14 bases left between them. There are 15 residues in the CDR3. Per germline, CDR1 MGHRA and CDR2 YSYEKL.

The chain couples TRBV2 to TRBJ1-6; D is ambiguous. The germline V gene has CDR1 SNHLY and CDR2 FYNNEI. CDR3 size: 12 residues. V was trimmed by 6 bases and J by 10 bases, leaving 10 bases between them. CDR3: CASSRERSPLHF. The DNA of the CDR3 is TGTGCCAGCAGCCGGGAAAGATCACCCCTCCACTTT.

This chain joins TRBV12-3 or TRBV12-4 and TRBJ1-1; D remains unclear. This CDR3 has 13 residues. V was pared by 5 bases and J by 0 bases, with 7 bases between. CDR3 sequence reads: CASSQILNTEAFF. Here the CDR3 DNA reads TGTGCCAGCAGTCAAATATTGAACACTGAAGCTTTCTTT.

CDR3 in amino acids: CAWGPPQGTPFF. DNA for the CDR3: TGTGCCTGGGGCCCCCCCCAGGGTACGCCGTTCTTC. J is TRBJ2-1 and V is TRBV30; D perhaps matches TRBD1 (5 bases). Trimming removed 5 bases from V and 15 bases from J, with 20 bases in between. The CDR3 length is 12 residues. Looked up from germline, CDR1 is GTSNPN and CDR2 is SVGIG (reference sequence).